The TCR beta chain described here comes from a study of blood T cell repertoires in COVID-19 (dated by TCRdb to about 2020). Turning to the overall study: The collaborator samples originated in the United States, Italy and Spain and spanned the acute and convalescent phases of COVID-19. The material from the prospective study consisted of cDNA or gDNA derived from T cells, B-cell-depleted T cells, or PBMCs. The dataset comprised deeply sampled blood TCRbeta repertoires from subjects exposed to, actively infected with, or recovered from COVID-19. The repertoires were released in a freely available public database intended as a resource for research on the immune response to SARS-CoV-2. Samples came from the ongoing ImmuneRACE study (first 160 participants) plus 1,254 subjects from 6 global collaborators. Sample metadata almost always included a de-identified subject ID, COVID-19 status, age in years and sex. Where available, HLA class I and class II types were taken from metadata supplied by the sample provider and were not determined by assay-based typing. Beyond this particular receptor, the publication reports: The amount of clinical and demographic metadata varied by source and participant and was provided uncurated.

In regard to this clone: Its antigen specificity is not known. No base qualities exist here, and no much larger clone lies one base off it.

Another Seattle source contributed samples from volunteer blood donors who had recovered from COVID-19. Each collaborating institution followed its own protocols to collect whole blood in K2EDTA tubes. For TCRbeta analysis, collaborator samples were shipped as frozen whole blood, as isolated PBMCs, or as DNA extracted from either sample type. V is cut back by 4 bases and J by 7 bases, with 7 bases in the junction unmatched. Its CDR3 holds 14 amino acids, cysteine through phenylalanine. Only the CDR3 DNA stays, 42 bases, in frame from base 1. For CDR1 and CDR2, the germline V gene (reference sequence) lists SGHNT and YYREEE. TCRbeta CDR3 regions were amplified from genomic DNA using the immunoSEQ Assay, a bias-controlled multiplex PCR. The authors' analysis ran thus. The number of nucleated cells in each sample was estimated from the amplification of reference gene primers within the assay. To quantify the absolute abundance of each unique TCRbeta CDR3 rearrangement, sequence reads were collapsed and filtered. Productive Simpson clonality was computed per sample as the square root of Simpson's diversity index over productive rearrangements. TCRdb limited this immuneACCESS table to in-frame rearrangements with V and J called. A share of clones is missing; checked studies link under half to unresolved V genes, and the rest is unexplained. V and J calls and clone size come straight from that table; D and trimming were deduced from the DNA. This sample has some 210,000 clones in its table, and around nine tenths of those were observed once. The top ten clonotypes cover around 6.5% of the sample.

The chain uses TRBV5-4 and TRBJ2-1; 8 nucleotides in the junction match TRBD1. The sequenced sample consisted of peripheral blood. This sequence originates from a man aged 55 to 70 who had recovered from COVID-19. The nucleotides read TGTGCCAGCAGCCAAGCCGGGACAGGAAATGAGCAGTTCTTC. This is translated as CASSQAGTGNEQFF.